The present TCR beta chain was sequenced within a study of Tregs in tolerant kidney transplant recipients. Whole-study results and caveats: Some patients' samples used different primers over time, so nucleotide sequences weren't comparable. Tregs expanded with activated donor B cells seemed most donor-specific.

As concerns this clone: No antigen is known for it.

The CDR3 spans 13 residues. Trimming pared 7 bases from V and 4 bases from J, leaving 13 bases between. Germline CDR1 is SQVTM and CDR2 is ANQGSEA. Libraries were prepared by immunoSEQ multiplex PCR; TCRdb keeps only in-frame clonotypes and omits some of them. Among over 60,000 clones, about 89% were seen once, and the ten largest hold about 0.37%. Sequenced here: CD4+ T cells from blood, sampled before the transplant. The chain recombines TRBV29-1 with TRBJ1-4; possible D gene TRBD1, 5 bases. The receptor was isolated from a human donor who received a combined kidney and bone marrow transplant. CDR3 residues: CSAQGSGNEKLFF. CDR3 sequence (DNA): TGCAGCGCCCAGGGATCGGGTAATGAAAAACTGTTTTTT.